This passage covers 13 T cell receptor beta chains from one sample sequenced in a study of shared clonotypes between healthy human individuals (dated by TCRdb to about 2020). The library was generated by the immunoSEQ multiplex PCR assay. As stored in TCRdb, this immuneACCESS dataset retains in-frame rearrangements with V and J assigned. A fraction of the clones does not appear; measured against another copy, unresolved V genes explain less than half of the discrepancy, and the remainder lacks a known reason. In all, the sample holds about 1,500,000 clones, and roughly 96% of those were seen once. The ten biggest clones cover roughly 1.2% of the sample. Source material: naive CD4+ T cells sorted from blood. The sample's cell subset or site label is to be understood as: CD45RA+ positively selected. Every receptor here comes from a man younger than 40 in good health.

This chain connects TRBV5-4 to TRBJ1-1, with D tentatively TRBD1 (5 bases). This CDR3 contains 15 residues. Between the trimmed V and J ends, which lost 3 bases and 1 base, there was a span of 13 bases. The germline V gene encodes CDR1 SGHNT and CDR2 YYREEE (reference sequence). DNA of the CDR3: TGTGCCAGCAGCTGGGGGGTCGGGGCGAACACTGAAGCTTTCTTT. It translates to CASSWGVGANTEAFF. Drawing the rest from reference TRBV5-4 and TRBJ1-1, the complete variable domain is ETGVTQSPTHLIKTRGQQVTLRCSSQSGHNTVSWYQQALGQGPQFIFQYYREEENGRGNFPPRFSGLQFPNYSSELNVNALELDDSALYLCASSWGVGANTEAFFGQGTRLTVV.

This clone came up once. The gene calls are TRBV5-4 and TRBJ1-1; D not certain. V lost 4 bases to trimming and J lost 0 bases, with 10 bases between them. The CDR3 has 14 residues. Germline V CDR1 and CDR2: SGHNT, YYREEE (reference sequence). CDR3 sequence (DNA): TGTGCCAGCAGCACCCAAACAATGAACACTGAAGCTTTCTTT. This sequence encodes CASSTQTMNTEAFF.

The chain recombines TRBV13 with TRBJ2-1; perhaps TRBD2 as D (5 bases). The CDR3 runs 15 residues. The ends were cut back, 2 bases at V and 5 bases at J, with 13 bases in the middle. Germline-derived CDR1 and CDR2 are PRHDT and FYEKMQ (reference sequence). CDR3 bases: TGTGCCAGCAGCTTAAAGGGAGTTGGTAACAATGAGCAGTTCTTC. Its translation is CASSLKGVGNNEQFF.

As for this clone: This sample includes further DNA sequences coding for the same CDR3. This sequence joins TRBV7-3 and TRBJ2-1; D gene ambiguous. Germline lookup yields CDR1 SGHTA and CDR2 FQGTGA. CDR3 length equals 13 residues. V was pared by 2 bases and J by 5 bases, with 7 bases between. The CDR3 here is CASSLGLNNEQFF. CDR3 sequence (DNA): TGTGCCAGCAGCTTAGGGCTCAACAATGAGCAGTTCTTC.

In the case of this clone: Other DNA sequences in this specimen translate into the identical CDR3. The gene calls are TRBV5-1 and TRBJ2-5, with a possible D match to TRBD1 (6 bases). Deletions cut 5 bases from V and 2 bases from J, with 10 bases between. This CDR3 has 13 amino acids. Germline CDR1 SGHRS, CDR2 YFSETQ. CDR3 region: CASRRTVQETQYF. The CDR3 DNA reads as TGCGCCAGCAGACGGACAGTGCAAGAGACCCAGTACTTC.

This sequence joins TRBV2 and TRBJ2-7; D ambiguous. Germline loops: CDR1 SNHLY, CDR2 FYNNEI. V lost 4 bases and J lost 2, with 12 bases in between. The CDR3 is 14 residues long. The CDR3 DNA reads TGTGCCAGCAGTGCCGGACGGAGAACCTACGAGCAGTACTTC. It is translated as CASSAGRRTYEQYF. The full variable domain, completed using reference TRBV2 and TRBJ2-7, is EPEVTQTPSHQVTQMGQEVILRCVPISNHLYFYWYRQILGQKVEFLVSFYNNEISEKSEIFDDQFSVERPDGSNFTLKIRSTKLEDSAMYFCASSAGRRTYEQYFGPGTRLTVT.

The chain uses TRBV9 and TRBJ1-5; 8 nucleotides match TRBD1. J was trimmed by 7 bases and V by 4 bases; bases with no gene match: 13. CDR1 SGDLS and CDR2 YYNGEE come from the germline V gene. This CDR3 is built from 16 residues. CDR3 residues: CASSRGGGTGDQPQHF. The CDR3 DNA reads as TGTGCCAGCAGCCGAGGCGGCGGGACAGGAGACCAGCCCCAGCATTTT.

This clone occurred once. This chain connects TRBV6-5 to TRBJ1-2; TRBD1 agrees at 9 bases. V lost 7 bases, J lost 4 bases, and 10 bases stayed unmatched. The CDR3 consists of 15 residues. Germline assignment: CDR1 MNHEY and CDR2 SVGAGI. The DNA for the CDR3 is TGTGCCAGCAAGGACAGGGGCGGTAGTGCCTATGGCTACACCTTC. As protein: CASKDRGGSAYGYTF.

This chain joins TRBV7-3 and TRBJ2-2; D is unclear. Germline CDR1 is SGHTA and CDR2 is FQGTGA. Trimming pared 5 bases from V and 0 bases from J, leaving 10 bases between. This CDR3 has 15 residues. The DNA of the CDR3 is TGTGCCAGCAGCGCTGGTATGGCGAACACCGGGGAGCTGTTTTTT. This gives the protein CASSAGMANTGELFF.

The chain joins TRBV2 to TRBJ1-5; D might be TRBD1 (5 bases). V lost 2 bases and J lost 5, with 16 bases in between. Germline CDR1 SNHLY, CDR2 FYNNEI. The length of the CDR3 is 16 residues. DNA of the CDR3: TGTGCCAGCAGTGAATTGGCCAGGGTTGGGGATCAGCCCCAGCATTTT. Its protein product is CASSELARVGDQPQHF.

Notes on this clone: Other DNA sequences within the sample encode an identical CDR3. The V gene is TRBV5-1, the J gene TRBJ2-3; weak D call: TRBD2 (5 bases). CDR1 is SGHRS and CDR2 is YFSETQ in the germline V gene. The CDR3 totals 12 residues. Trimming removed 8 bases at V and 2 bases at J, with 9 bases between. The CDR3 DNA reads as TGCGCCAGTGGACTCGACACAGATACGCAGTATTTT. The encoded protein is CASGLDTDTQYF.

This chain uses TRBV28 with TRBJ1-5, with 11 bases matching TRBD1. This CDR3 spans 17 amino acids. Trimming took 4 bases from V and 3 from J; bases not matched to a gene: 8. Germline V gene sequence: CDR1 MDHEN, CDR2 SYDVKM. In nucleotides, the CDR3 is TGTGCCAGCAGTTCTTGGGAAGGACAGGGGGCCAATCAGCCCCAGCATTTT. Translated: CASSSWEGQGANQPQHF.

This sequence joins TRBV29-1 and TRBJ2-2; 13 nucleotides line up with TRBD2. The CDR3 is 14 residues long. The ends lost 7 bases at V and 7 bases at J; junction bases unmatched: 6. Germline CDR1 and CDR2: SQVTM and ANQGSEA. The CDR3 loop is CSAGTSGKVGELFF. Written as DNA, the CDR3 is TGCAGCGCTGGGACTAGCGGGAAGGTCGGGGAGCTGTTTTTT.